This T cell receptor beta chain was sequenced in a study of blood T cell repertoires in COVID-19. For the study at large: PBMCs, B-cell-depleted T cells, or T cells were the source of the cDNA or gDNA that made up the material.

Sequencing used immunoSEQ multiplex PCR; TCRdb keeps in-frame clones, though not all of them. The profile shows about 170,000 clones, around four fifths of them singletons. With V trimmed by 6 bases and J by 5 bases, 4 bases remained unmatched. Germline-derived CDR1 and CDR2 are MNHEY and SVGAGI. The CDR3 has 14 residues. The material sequenced was PBMCs or T cells enriched from blood (not recorded which). The sequence came from a woman in her forties or fifties who had recovered from COVID-19. The chain uses TRBV6-5 and TRBJ1-6; TRBD1 agrees at 7 bases. The CDR3 sequence is CASRGTVNNSPLHF. The CDR3 DNA follows: TGTGCCAGCAGGGGGACAGTTAATAATTCACCCCTCCACTTT.